These T cell receptor beta chains were read from a single sample in a study of cytomegalovirus exposure and HLA in healthy donors. The data were produced by immunoSEQ multiplex PCR, yet TCRdb's version contains in-frame clones alone and is incomplete. Of under 200,000 clones listed, about 80% are singletons. Material for sequencing was PBMCs. The source is a young man in good health and CMV-seropositive. Both conserved end residues are trimmed from each CDR3. Fields, in order: V gene, J gene, clone size, D gene, CDR3 protein. A D gene is named only where the DNA matches it firmly. Rows give clone size only sometimes, using once, few, many, or a class for an expanded clone.

>TRBV7-9|TRBJ1-1|NA|TRBD1
ASSLSRGLVTEAF
>TRBV7-9|TRBJ1-2|NA|NA
SSSRQAAPSMDGYT
>TRBV27|TRBJ2-5|NA|NA
ASSLSAGGAQY
>TRBV9|TRBJ2-7|NA|TRBD1
ASSRDSGRSYEQY
>TRBV7-6|TRBJ2-5|NA|TRBD1
ASSLGQGAGQETQY
>TRBV6-5|TRBJ1-4|NA|TRBD1
ASSSGTAPNEKLF
>TRBV29-1|TRBJ1-1|NA|NA
SAEQGLDTEAF
>TRBV4-1|TRBJ2-1|NA|TRBD1
ASSQEFLRGQGNNEQF
>TRBV29-1|TRBJ1-2|NA|TRBD1
SVGQGDYGYT
>TRBV5-4|TRBJ2-1|NA|NA
ASSFPPSGYNEQF
>TRBV19|TRBJ1-2|NA|NA
AVTSQRDYGYT
>TRBV27|TRBJ1-1|once|NA
ASRFNRAPEAF
>TRBV4-2|TRBJ1-1|NA|NA
ASSQESRGPLTEAF
>TRBV5-1|TRBJ1-1|NA|NA
ASREGGTGTEAF
>TRBV5-5|TRBJ2-5|NA|TRBD1
ASSWDRHQETQY
>TRBV11-2|TRBJ2-5|NA|TRBD2
ASSFELAGGRETQY
>TRBV13|TRBJ2-7|NA|NA
ASSLRGEQY
>TRBV5-5|TRBJ2-7|NA|TRBD1
ASSFTGTDAPYEQY
>TRBV5-1|TRBJ2-5|NA|NA
ASSLNIQETQY
>TRBV5-6|TRBJ1-1|NA|NA
ASSWGVNTEAF
>TRBV7-2|TRBJ2-7|NA|TRBD1
ASSSAGGQLSYEQY
>TRBV27|TRBJ1-5|NA|TRBD1
ASRAGGYQPQH
>TRBV30|TRBJ1-5|NA|TRBD1
AWGQGPGQPQH
>TRBV9|TRBJ2-2|NA|TRBD2
ASSVGLAGTGELF
>TRBV4-3|TRBJ2-7|NA|TRBD2
ASSQDKTRGGYWEQY
>TRBV5-5|TRBJ2-5|NA|NA
ASSPPLTGPRQETQY
>TRBV6-5|TRBJ1-5|NA|NA
ASRDRPGAQPQH
>TRBV2|TRBJ2-4|few|TRBD2
ASSERLAGWTKNIQY
>TRBV5-1|TRBJ2-3|few|NA
ASSLAVSRGDTQY